One and the same sample provided the 7 T cell receptor beta chains below, sequenced in a study of shared clonotypes between healthy human individuals (TCRdb year 2020). Libraries came from the immunoSEQ multiplex PCR assay. The immuneACCESS repertoire file appears here via TCRdb, limited to in-frame rearrangements. These files lack a portion of the clones; in checked studies, under half of the deficit traces to unresolved V genes, and the cause of the others is not known. The sample includes about 2,500,000 clones, with around nine tenths observed a single time. The ten largest clonotypes hold around 0.15% of the sample. The sequenced sample was naive CD4+ T cells sorted from blood. The cell subset or site label, read with the paper, signifies: CD45RA+ positively selected. The receptors derive from a man aged 18 to 29 in good health.

The rearrangement links TRBV5-1 to TRBJ1-4; no definite D call. The CDR3 has 14 residues. V lost 0 bases, J lost 1 base, and 4 bases lay in between. The germline CDR1 and CDR2 sequences are SGHRS and YFSETQ. CDR3 sequence: CASSLERTNEKLFF. The CDR3 DNA sequence: TGCGCCAGCAGCTTGGAGAGAACTAATGAAAAACTGTTTTTT.

V gene TRBV7-9 combines with J gene TRBJ1-3, with 7 bases aligning to TRBD1. Germline CDR1 is SEHNR and CDR2 is FQNEAQ (reference sequence). There are 13 residues in the CDR3. The J segment lost 4 bases and the V segment lost 7 bases, leaving 4 bases of the junction unmatched. The CDR3 protein is CASISGGGNTIYF. CDR3 DNA sequence: TGTGCCAGCATCTCAGGGGGAGGAAACACCATATATTTT.

The rearrangement joins TRBV11-2 to TRBJ1-2; D is undetermined. Per germline, CDR1 SGHAT and CDR2 FQNNGV. This CDR3 has 13 amino acids. V was pared by 5 bases and J by 6 bases, with 13 bases between. The CDR3 spells CASSMNERNGYTF. The CDR3 region has the DNA TGTGCCAGCAGCATGAACGAGAGGAATGGCTACACCTTC.

The CDR3 coding sequence is TGTGCCTGGAGTGTAGTAGGGGATGGGACCCAGTACTTC. Translating gives CAWSVVGDGTQYF. The chain has TRBV30 and TRBJ2-5, with D possibly TRBD1 on 5 matching bases. Germline V gene data show CDR1 as GTSNPN and CDR2 as SVGIG (reference sequence). Trimming stripped 0 bases from V and 7 bases from J, with 12 bases between. CDR3 length: 13 residues.

The chain couples TRBV18 to TRBJ2-1; maybe TRBD1 (5 bases). Germline V gives CDR1 KGHSH, CDR2 LQKENI. CDR3 length equals 15 residues. The V end was cut by 0 bases, the J end by 3 bases, with 9 bases between. The CDR3 DNA reads as TGTGCCAGCTCACCACCGGGGCGGATCTACAATGAGCAGTTCTTC. Its translation is CASSPPGRIYNEQFF. The full variable domain, in which reference TRBV18 and TRBJ2-1 provide the parts outside the CDR3, is NAGVMQNPRHLVRRRGQEARLRCSPMKGHSHVYWYRQLPEEGLKFMVYLQKENIIDESGMPKERFSAEFPKEGPSILRIQQVVRGDSAAYFCASSPPGRIYNEQFFGPGTRLTVL.

V and J are TRBV5-1 and TRBJ2-2; 9 nucleotides agree with TRBD1. This CDR3 is built from 16 residues. CDR1 is SGHRS, CDR2 YFSETQ, per germline. With 2 bases clipped from V and 1 base from J, the junction kept 3 bases outside the gene matches. The CDR3 sequence: CASSFTGGENTGELFF. Here the CDR3 DNA reads TGCGCCAGCAGCTTCACAGGGGGCGAGAACACCGGGGAGCTGTTTTTT.

This chain uses TRBV6-1 with TRBJ1-1; tentatively, D is TRBD1 (6 bases). The CDR3 has 14 amino acids. Germline lookup yields CDR1 MNHNS and CDR2 SASEGT. With 1 base removed from V and 7 bases from J, the gap between germline ends came to 13 bases. The CDR3 loop reads CASSEGGGRDEAFF. CDR3 nucleotides: TGTGCCAGCAGTGAAGGGGGGGGCAGGGATGAAGCTTTCTTT.